This T cell receptor (beta chain) stems from a study of a mutant IDH1 vaccine in newly diagnosed glioma. Study context: Most patients had received both radiotherapy and temozolomide, the prior options being radiotherapy, temozolomide, or both. Overall study results and limits: Most patients, approximately 93%, showed vaccine-induced immune responses.

Only in-frame clones appear in the TCRdb table, and some are missing; sequencing was by immunoSEQ multiplex PCR. Among just under 95,000 clones listed, about four fifths were seen once. The CDR3 is 16 residues long. Germline trimming cut 1 base from V and 2 bases from J; bases unmatched to any gene: 4. Germline V gene sequence: CDR1 LNHDA, CDR2 SQIVND (reference sequence). A remark on this clone: Antigen unknown.

Time point given: baseline, week 1 (first vaccination visit). The treatment is: pre-vaccination baseline after standard-of-care therapy. Each of the donors came in with new WHO grade 3 or 4 astrocytomas that were IDH1-mutant and ATRX-lost. This receptor was taken from a woman aged 45 to 65 with glioma. Material: PBMCs, obtained from a glioma patient treated with radiotherapy, temozolomide or both. The chain couples TRBV19 to TRBJ1-5; 8 bases match TRBD1. CDR3 sequence (DNA): TGTGCCAGTAGTATAGCAGGGGGCAGGGGCAATCAGCCCCAGCATTTT. It codes for CASSIAGGRGNQPQHF.